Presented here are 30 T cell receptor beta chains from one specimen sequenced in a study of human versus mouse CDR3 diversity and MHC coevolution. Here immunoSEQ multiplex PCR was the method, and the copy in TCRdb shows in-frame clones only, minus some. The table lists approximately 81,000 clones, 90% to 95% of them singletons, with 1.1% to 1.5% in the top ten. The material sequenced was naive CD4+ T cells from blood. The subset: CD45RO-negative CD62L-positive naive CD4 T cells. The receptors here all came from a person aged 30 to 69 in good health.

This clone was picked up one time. CDR3 protein: CATGGSFHYEQYF. Written as DNA, the CDR3 is TGTGCCACGGGGGGGTCATTTCATTACGAGCAGTACTTC. The chain links TRBV6-8 to TRBJ2-5; TRBD2 aligns across 8 bases. The DNA end is a closer match to TRBJ2-7, so the J assignment may be wrong. The V gene's germline CDR1 is MNHGY and CDR2 SAAAGT. CDR3 size: 13 residues.

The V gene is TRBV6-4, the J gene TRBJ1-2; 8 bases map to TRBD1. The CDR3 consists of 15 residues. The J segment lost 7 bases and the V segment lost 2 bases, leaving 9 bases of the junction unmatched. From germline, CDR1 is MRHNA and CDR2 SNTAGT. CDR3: CASSDPGRGPGGYTF. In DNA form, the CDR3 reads TGTGCCAGCAGTGACCCCGGCAGGGGGCCCGGTGGCTACACCTTC.

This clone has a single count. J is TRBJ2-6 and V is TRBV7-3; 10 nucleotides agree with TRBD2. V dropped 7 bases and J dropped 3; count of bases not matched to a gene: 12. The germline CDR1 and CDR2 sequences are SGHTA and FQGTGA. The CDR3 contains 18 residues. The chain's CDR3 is CASTKGPAGGSGANVLTF. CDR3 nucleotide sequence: TGTGCCAGCACCAAAGGGCCAGCGGGGGGGAGTGGGGCCAACGTCCTGACTTTC.

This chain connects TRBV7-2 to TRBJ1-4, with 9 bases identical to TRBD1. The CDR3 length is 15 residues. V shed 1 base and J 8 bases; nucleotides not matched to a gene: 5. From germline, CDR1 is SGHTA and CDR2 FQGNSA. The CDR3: CASSLVGQGVEKLFF. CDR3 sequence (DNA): TGTGCCAGCAGCTTAGTGGGACAGGGAGTCGAAAAACTGTTTTTT.

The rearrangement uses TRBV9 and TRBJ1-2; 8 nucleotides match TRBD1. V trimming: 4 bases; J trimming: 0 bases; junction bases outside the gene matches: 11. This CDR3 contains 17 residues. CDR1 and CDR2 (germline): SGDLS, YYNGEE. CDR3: CASSPRTGSFANYGYTF. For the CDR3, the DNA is TGTGCCAGCAGCCCACGGACAGGGAGCTTCGCTAACTATGGCTACACCTTC.

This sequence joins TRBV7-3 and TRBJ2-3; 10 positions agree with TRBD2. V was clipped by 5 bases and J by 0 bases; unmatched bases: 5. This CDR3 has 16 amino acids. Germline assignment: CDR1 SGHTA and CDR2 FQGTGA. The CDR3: CASSPRLAGSTDTQYF. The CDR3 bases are TGTGCCAGCAGCCCTAGACTAGCGGGTAGCACAGATACGCAGTATTTT.

The CDR3 nucleotides read TGTGCCAGCAGCGTTGGGCTGGCCTACGAGCAGTACTTC. It translates to CASSVGLAYEQYF. The chain joins TRBV9 to TRBJ2-7; D ambiguous. The ends were cut back, 2 bases at V and 2 bases at J, with 8 bases in the middle. Germline CDR1 reads SGDLS; CDR2 reads YYNGEE. The CDR3 extends over 13 amino acids.

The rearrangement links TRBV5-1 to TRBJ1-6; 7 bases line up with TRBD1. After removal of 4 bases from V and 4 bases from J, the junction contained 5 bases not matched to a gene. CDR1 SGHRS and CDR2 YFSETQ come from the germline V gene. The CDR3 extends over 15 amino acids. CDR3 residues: CASSTDRTYNSPLHF. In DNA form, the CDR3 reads TGCGCCAGCAGCACGGACAGGACGTATAATTCACCCCTCCACTTT.

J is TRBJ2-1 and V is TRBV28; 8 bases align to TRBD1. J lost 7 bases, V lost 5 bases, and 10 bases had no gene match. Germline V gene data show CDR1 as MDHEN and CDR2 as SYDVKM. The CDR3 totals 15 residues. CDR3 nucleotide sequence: TGTGCCAGCAGTCTAGGGGGACAGGCTTCTAATGAGCAGTTCTTC. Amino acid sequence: CASSLGGQASNEQFF.

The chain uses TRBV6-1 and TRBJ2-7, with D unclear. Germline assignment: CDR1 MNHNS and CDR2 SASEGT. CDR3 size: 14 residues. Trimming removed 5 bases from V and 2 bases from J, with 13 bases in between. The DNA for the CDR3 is TGTGCCAGCAGTAACGTCCTTTCTACCTACGAGCAGTACTTC. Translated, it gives CASSNVLSTYEQYF.

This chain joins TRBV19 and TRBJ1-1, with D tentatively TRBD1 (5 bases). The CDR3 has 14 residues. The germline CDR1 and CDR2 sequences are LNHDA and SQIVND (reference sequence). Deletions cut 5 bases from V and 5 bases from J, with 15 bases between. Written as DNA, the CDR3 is TGTGCCAGTAGTTTTCCCGGGGGAGGGACTGAAGCTTTCTTT. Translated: CASSFPGGGTEAFF.

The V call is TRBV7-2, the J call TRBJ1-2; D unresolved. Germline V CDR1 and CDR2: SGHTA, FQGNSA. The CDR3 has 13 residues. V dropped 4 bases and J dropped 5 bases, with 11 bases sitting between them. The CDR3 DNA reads TGTGCCAGCAGCTCCCAAGAGGGATATGGCTACACCTTC. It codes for CASSSQEGYGYTF.

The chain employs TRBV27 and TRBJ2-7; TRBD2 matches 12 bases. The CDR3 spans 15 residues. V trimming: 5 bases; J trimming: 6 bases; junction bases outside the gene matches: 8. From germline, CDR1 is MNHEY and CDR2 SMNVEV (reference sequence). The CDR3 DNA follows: TGTGCCAGCAGTCTACTGACTAGCGGGAGAAGCGAGCAGTACTTC. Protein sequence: CASSLLTSGRSEQYF.

The CDR3, as DNA: TGTGCCAGCAGTTCCGGACAGGCTCCCCAGGGCTCCTACGAGCAGTACTTC. This codes for CASSSGQAPQGSYEQYF. V is TRBV27 and J is TRBJ2-7, with TRBD1 matching over 7 bases. V lost 4 bases and J lost 0; bases outside the gene matches: 12. Germline V gene data show CDR1 as MNHEY and CDR2 as SMNVEV (reference sequence). CDR3 length equals 17 residues.

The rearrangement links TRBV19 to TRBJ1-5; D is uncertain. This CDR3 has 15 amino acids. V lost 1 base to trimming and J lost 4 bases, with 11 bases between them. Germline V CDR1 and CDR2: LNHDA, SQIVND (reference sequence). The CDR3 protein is CASSIVGETNQPQHF. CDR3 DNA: TGTGCCAGTAGTATAGTCGGGGAAACTAATCAGCCCCAGCATTTT. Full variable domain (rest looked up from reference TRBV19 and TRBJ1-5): DGGITQSPKYLFRKEGQNVTLSCEQNLNHDAMYWYRQDPGQGLRLIYYSQIVNDFQKGDIAEGYSVSREKKESFPLTVTSAQKNPTAFYLCASSIVGETNQPQHFGDGTRLSIL.

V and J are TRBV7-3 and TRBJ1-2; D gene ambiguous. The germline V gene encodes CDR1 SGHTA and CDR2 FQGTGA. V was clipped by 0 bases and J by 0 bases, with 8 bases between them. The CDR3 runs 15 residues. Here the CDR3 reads CASSLTHSTNYGYTF. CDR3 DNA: TGTGCCAGCAGCTTAACTCACAGCACTAACTATGGCTACACCTTC.

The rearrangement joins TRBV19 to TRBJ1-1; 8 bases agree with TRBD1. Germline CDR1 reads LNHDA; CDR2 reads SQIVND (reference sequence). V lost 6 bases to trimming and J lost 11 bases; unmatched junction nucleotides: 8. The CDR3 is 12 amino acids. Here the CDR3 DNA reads TGTGCCAGTAGGGAACAGGGGGAAGACGCTTTCTTT. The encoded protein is CASREQGEDAFF.

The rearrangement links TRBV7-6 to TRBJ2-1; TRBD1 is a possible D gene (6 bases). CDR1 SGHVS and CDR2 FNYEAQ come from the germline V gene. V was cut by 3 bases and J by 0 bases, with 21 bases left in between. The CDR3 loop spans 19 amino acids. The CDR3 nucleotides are TGTGCCAGCAGCTTGTACAGGGCTACTTACTCGAGCTCCTACAATGAGCAGTTCTTC. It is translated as CASSLYRATYSSSYNEQFF.

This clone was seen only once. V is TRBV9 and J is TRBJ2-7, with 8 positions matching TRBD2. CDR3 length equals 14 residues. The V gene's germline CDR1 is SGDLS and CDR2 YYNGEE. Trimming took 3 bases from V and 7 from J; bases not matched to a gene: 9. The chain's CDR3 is CASSGAGAAGEQYF. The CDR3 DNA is TGTGCCAGCAGCGGAGCGGGGGCAGCGGGGGAGCAGTACTTC.

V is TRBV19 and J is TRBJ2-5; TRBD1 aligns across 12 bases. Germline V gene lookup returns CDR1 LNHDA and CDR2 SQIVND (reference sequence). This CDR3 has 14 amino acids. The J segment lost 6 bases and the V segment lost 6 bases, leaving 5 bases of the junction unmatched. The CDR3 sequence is CASSGTGGAKTQYF. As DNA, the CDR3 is TGTGCCAGTAGCGGGACAGGGGGCGCGAAGACCCAGTACTTC.

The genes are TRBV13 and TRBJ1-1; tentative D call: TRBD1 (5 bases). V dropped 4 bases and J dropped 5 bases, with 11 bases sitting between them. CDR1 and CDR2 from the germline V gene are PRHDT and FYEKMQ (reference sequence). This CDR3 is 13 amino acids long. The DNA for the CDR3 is TGTGCCAGCAGCTCCCCGGGGGGGACTGAAGCTTTCTTT. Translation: CASSSPGGTEAFF. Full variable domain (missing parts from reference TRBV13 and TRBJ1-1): AAGVIQSPRHLIKEKRETATLKCYPIPRHDTVYWYQQGPGQDPQFLISFYEKMQSDKGSIPDRFSAQQFSDYHSELNMSSLELGDSALYFCASSSPGGTEAFFGQGTRLTVV.

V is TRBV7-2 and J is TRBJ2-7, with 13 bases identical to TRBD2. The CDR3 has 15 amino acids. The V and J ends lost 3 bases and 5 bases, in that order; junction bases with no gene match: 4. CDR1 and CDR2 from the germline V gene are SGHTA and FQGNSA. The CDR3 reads CASSFRTSGSDEQYF. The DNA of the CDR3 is TGTGCCAGCAGCTTCAGGACTAGCGGGAGTGACGAGCAGTACTTC.

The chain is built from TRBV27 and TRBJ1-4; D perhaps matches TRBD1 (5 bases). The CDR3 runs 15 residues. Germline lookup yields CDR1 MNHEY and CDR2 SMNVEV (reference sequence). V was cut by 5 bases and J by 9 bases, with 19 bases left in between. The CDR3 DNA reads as TGTGCCAGCAGTGGGGGGACCGCCGGGCGGAAAAAACTGTTTTTT. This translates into CASSGGTAGRKKLFF.

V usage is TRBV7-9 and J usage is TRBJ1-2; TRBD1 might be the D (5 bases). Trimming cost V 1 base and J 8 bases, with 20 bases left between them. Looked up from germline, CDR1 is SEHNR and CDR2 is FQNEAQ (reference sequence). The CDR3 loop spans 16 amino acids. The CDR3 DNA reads TGTGCCAGCAGCTTAGAGGTCGTGGCAGGGTCCCTGGGCTACACCTTC. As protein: CASSLEVVAGSLGYTF.

DNA of the CDR3: TGTGCCAGCTCACCGCCGACAGGAATGAACACTGAAGCTTTCTTT. Protein sequence: CASSPPTGMNTEAFF. This chain links TRBV18 with TRBJ1-1; weak D call: TRBD1 (6 bases). Germline CDR1 and CDR2: KGHSH and LQKENI. The CDR3 is 15 residues long. Trimming pared 3 bases from V and 0 bases from J, leaving 11 bases between. Together with reference TRBV18 and TRBJ1-1, the CDR3 gives the full variable domain: NAGVMQNPRHLVRRRGQEARLRCSPMKGHSHVYWYRQLPEEGLKFMVYLQKENIIDESGMPKERFSAEFPKEGPSILRIQQVVRGDSAAYFCASSPPTGMNTEAFFGQGTRLTVV.

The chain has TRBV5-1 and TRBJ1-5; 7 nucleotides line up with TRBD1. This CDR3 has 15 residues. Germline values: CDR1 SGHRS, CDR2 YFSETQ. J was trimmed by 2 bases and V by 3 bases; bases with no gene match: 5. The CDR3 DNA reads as TGCGCCAGCAGCTCCGAAGGACAGGGCAATCAGCCCCAGCATTTT. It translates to CASSSEGQGNQPQHF.

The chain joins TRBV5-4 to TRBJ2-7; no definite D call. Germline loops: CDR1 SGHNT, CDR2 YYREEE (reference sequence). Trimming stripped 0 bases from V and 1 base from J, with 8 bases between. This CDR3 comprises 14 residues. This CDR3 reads CASSLAGRSYEQYF. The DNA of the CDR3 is TGTGCCAGCAGCTTGGCAGGCAGGTCCTACGAGCAGTACTTC. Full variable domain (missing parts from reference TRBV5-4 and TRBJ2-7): ETGVTQSPTHLIKTRGQQVTLRCSSQSGHNTVSWYQQALGQGPQFIFQYYREEENGRGNFPPRFSGLQFPNYSSELNVNALELDDSALYLCASSLAGRSYEQYFGPGTRLTVT.

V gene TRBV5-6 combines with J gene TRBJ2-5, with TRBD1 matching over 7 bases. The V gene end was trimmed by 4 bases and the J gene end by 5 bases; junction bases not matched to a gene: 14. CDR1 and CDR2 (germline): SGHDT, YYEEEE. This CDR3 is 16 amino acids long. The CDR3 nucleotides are TGTGCCAGCAGCCGAGACAGGGATTTGTTTCGGGAGACCCAGTACTTC. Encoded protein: CASSRDRDLFRETQYF.

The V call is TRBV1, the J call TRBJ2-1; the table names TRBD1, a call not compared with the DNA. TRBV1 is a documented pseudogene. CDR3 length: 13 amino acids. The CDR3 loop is CTSSQDPYNEQFF. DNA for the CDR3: TGCACCAGCAGCCAAGATCCATACAATGAGCAGTTCTTC.

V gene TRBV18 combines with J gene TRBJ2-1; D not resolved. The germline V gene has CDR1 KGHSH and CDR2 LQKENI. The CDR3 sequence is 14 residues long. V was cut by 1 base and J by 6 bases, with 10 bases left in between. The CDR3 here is CASSPQPPPNEQFF. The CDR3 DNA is TGTGCCAGCTCACCACAGCCCCCGCCCAATGAGCAGTTCTTC.